This T cell receptor beta chain is drawn from a study of graft-versus-host responses after intestinal transplantation. At the level of the study: Transplant recipients had multivisceral, liver-intestinal, or isolated intestinal grafts. Recipients uniformly received anti-thymocyte globulin induction, followed by tacrolimus and steroids for roughly 3 years. Overall study results and limits: The authors found GvH clones in recipient marrow, some appearing first in ileum or blood.

Germline V gene sequence: CDR1 SGHTA, CDR2 FQGNSA. CDR3 size: 17 residues. The ends lost 5 bases at V and 0 bases at J; junction bases unmatched: 7. Sequenced by immunoSEQ multiplex PCR; TCRdb stores in-frame clones only, minus some. This sample has roughly 98,000 clones; 90% to 95% occur once, and the top ten carry around 1.2%. With regard to this clone: Its antigen is not identified.

This receptor was obtained from a human donor who was the organ donor for an intestinal transplant. The input for sequencing was unstimulated CD8+ T cells sorted from spleen or lymph node cells, taken before transplant. The chain carries TRBV7-2 and TRBJ2-7; 13 bases are a match to TRBD2. CDR3 residues: CASSPGTSGTYSYEQYF. The CDR3 DNA reads as TGTGCCAGCAGCCCAGGGACTAGCGGGACCTACTCCTACGAGCAGTACTTC.